This TCR beta chain is from a study of T-cell memory formation after mild COVID-19. Across the study: TCR clusters showed largely donor specificity.

TCRdb reprocessed the 5' RACE reads via MiXCR and lists one record per CDR3 protein. Of under 250,000 distinct CDR3 sequences listed, approximately 15% were seen once; the top ten hold around 2%. Trimming removed 7 bases at V and 3 bases at J, with 8 bases between. Germline V gives CDR1 MNHEY, CDR2 SMNVEV (reference sequence). This CDR3 comprises 12 residues. Worth noting for this clonotype: Its antigen is not known.

General study points: Some responding clones appeared in pre-infection memory, suggesting cross-reactive memory joined. Contracting clones from day 15 to 85 had balanced CD4/CD8; later expanders favoured CD4+.

The sequencing input was PBMCs or a T cell subset sorted from them (not recorded which). This rearrangement joins TRBV27 to TRBJ2-3; D is uncertain. This clonotype was obtained from an adult woman who had mild COVID-19 (a few samples of this study predate the infection). Cell type and time point are not known. The CDR3 DNA reads as TGTGCCAGCAAGGGTTGGACAGATACGCAGTATTTT. Its protein is CASKGWTDTQYF.